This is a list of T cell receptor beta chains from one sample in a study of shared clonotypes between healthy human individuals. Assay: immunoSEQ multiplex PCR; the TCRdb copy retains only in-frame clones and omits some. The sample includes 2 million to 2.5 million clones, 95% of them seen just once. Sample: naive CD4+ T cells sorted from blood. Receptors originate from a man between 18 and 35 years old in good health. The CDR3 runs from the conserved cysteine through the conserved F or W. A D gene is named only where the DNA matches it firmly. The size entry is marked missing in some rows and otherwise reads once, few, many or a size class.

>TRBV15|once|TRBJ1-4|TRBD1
CATSRAGQGASYGKLFF
TGTGCCACCAGCAGAGCCGGACAGGGAGCCTCCTATGGAAAACTGTTTTTT
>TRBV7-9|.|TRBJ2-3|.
CASSLMAPTQYF
TGTGCCAGCAGCTTAATGGCACCAACGCAGTATTTT
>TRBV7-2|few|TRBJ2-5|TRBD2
CASSLSGRALETQYF
TGTGCCAGCAGCTTAAGCGGGAGGGCCCTTGAGACCCAGTACTTC
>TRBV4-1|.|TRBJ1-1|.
CASSPAQDGNTEAFF
TGCGCCAGCAGCCCAGCCCAGGACGGCAACACTGAAGCTTTCTTT
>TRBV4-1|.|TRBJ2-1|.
CASESEREQFF
TGCGCCAGCGAAAGTGAAAGGGAGCAGTTCTTC
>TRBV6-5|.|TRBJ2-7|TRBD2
CASRHKTSGSYEQYF
TGTGCCAGCAGGCACAAGACTAGCGGTTCCTACGAGCAGTACTTC
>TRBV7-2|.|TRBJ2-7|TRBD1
CASSLGDRPYEQYF
TGTGCCAGCAGCTTGGGGGACAGGCCCTACGAGCAGTACTTC
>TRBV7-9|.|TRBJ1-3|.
CASSQGTMGNTIYF
TGTGCCAGCAGCCAGGGCACTATGGGCAACACCATATATTTT
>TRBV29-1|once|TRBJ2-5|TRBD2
CSGVSGNQETQYF
TGCAGCGGGGTGAGCGGGAACCAAGAGACCCAGTACTTC
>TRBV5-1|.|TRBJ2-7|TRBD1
CASSLQGVWYEQYF
TGCGCCAGCAGCTTGCAGGGGGTTTGGTACGAGCAGTACTTC
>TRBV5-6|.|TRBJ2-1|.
CASGYNEQFF
TGTGCCAGTGGCTACAATGAGCAGTTCTTC
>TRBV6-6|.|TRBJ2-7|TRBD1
CATRTGHYEQYF
TGTGCCACCAGGACAGGCCACTACGAGCAGTACTTC
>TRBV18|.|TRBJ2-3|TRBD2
CASSPNPLAGIQDTQYF
TGTGCCAGCTCACCGAATCCGCTAGCGGGGATACAAGATACGCAGTATTTT
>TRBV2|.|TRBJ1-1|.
CASTKEGGVNTEAFF
TGTGCCAGCACCAAAGAAGGGGGGGTGAACACTGAAGCTTTCTTT
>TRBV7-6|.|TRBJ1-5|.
CASSPPQGRQPQHF
TGTGCCAGCAGCCCCCCCCAGGGACGTCAGCCCCAGCATTTT
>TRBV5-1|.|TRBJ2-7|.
CASSLGGLSSYEQYF
TGCGCCAGCAGCTTGGGGGGGCTTAGCTCCTACGAGCAGTACTTC
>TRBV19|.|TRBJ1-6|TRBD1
CASSISGQGNSPLHF
TGTGCCAGTAGTATTTCCGGACAGGGTAATTCACCCCTCCACTTT
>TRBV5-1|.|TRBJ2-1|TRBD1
CASSYDRGTYNEQFF
TGCGCCAGCAGCTATGACAGGGGGACCTACAATGAGCAGTTCTTC
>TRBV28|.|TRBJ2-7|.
CASSQTDEQYF
TGTGCCAGCAGTCAGACAGACGAGCAGTACTTC
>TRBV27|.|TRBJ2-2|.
CASRGDKRGTGELFF
TGTGCCAGCAGGGGGGACAAGCGAGGCACCGGGGAGCTGTTTTTT
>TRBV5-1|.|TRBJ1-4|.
CASSLRGNLNEKLFF
TGCGCCAGCAGCTTGCGAGGAAACCTTAATGAAAAACTGTTTTTT
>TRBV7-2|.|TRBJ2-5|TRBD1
CASSADRDQETQYF
TGTGCCAGCAGCGCAGACAGGGACCAAGAGACCCAGTACTTC
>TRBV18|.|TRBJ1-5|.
CASSPPGEAQPQHF
TGTGCCAGCTCACCCCCAGGGGAGGCTCAGCCCCAGCATTTT
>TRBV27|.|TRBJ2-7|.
CASPPGQLYEQYF
TGTGCCTCACCACCCGGGCAGCTCTACGAGCAGTACTTC
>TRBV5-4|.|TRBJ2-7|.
CASSLEGTNSYEQYF
TGTGCCAGCAGCTTAGAGGGGACCAACTCCTACGAGCAGTACTTC
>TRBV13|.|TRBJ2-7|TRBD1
CASSSGTGGYEQYF
TGTGCCAGCAGCTCCGGGACAGGGGGCTACGAGCAGTACTTC
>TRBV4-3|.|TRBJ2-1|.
CASSQEGSAGNEQFF
TGCGCCAGCAGCCAAGAGGGTAGCGCGGGGAATGAGCAGTTCTTC
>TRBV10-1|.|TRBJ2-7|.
CASRRDSSSYEQYF
TGCGCCAGCAGGAGGGACTCAAGCTCCTACGAGCAGTACTTC
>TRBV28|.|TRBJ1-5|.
CASSSAGTSNQPQHF
TGTGCCAGCAGTTCGGCAGGGACTAGCAATCAGCCCCAGCATTTT
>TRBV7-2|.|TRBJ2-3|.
CASSAVKTPPPSTDTQYF
TGTGCCAGCAGCGCAGTAAAGACGCCTCCCCCGAGCACAGATACGCAGTATTTT
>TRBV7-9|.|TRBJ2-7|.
CASSRGDGSYEQYF
TGTGCCAGCAGCAGGGGGGATGGCTCCTACGAGCAGTACTTC
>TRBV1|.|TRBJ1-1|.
CTSSQVRSYQGKGFAEAFF
TGCACCAGCAGCCAAGTCCGAAGTTATCAGGGGAAGGGGTTCGCTGAAGCTTTCTTT
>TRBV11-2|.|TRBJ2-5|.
CASSLGLKETQYF
TGTGCCAGCAGCTTGGGACTTAAAGAGACCCAGTACTTC
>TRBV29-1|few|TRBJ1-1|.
CSVGQANTEAFF
TGCAGCGTTGGACAGGCTAACACTGAAGCTTTCTTT
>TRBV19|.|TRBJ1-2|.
CASSPQGWGIDYTF
TGTGCCAGTAGTCCCCAGGGTTGGGGTATCGACTACACCTTC
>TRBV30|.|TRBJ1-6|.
CAWSPLGSLHF
TGTGCCTGGAGTCCCCTAGGGTCCCTCCACTTT
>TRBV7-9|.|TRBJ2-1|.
CASSLAGGEQFF
TGTGCCAGCAGCTTAGCGGGAGGAGAGCAGTTCTTC
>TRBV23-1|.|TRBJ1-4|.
CASSLVVGGPATNEKLFF
TGCGCCAGCAGTCTTGTCGTCGGTGGCCCCGCAACTAATGAAAAACTGTTTTTT
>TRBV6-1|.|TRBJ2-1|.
CASRRAGQEQFF
TGTGCCAGCCGCCGGGCCGGGCAGGAGCAGTTCTTC
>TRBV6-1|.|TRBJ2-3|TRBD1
CASGRGTGVVDTQYF
TGTGCCAGCGGTCGAGGGACAGGGGTAGTAGATACGCAGTATTTT
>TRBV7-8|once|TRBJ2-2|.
CASSLIPIVVAATGELFF
TGTGCCAGCAGCTTAATCCCAATTGTGGTAGCGGCCACCGGGGAGCTGTTTTTT
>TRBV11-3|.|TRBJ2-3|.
CASSPWDTDTQYF
TGTGCCAGCAGCCCCTGGGACACAGATACGCAGTATTTT
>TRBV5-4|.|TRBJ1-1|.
CASSNQENTEAFF
TGTGCCAGCAGCAATCAGGAGAACACTGAAGCTTTCTTT
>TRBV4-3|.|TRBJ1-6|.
CASSQGGRNNSPLHF
TGCGCCAGCAGCCAAGGGGGGAGGAATAATTCACCCCTCCACTTT
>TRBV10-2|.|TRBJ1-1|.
CASSAPPGARTEAFF
TGCGCCAGCAGTGCTCCCCCCGGGGCTCGAACTGAAGCTTTCTTT
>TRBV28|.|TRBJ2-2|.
CASSSPDTGELFF
TGTGCCAGCAGTTCCCCGGACACCGGGGAGCTGTTTTTT
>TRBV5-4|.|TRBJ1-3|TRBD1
CASSFRDSGNTIYF
TGTGCCAGCAGCTTCCGGGACAGTGGAAACACCATATATTTT
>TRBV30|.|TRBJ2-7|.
CAWSPNRFPPYEQYF
TGTGCCTGGAGTCCCAACAGGTTTCCCCCCTACGAGCAGTACTTC
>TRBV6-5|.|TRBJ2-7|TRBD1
CASSRDRAEQYF
TGTGCCAGCAGCCGAGACAGGGCCGAGCAGTACTTC
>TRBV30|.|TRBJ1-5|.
CAWSVELGSNQPQHF
TGTGCCTGGAGTGTCGAGTTGGGAAGCAATCAGCCCCAGCATTTT
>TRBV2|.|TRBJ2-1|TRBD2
CASSSGRAAEQFF
TGTGCCAGCTCTAGCGGGAGGGCTGCTGAGCAGTTCTTC
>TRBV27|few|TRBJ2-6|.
CASSLTGANVLTF
TGTGCCAGCAGTTTAACTGGGGCCAACGTCCTGACTTTC
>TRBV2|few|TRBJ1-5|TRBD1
CASSADRGNQPQHF
TGTGCCAGCAGTGCGGACAGGGGCAATCAGCCCCAGCATTTT
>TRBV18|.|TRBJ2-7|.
CASSLAGLNEQYF
TGTGCCAGCTCACTGGCAGGTTTAAACGAGCAGTACTTC
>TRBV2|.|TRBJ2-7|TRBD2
CASRLAGSYEQYF
TGTGCCAGCAGACTAGCGGGGAGCTACGAGCAGTACTTC
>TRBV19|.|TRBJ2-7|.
CASSKAGTYEQYF
TGTGCCAGTAGTAAAGCAGGGACCTACGAGCAGTACTTC
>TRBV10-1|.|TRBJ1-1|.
CASSESSGGLGTEAFF
TGCGCCAGCAGTGAGTCATCGGGGGGGCTAGGGACTGAAGCTTTCTTT